This T cell receptor (beta chain) originates from a study of blood T cells in healthy people across ages. Study-level findings and limits: Compared with aged donors, long-lived donors showed fewer expanded clones, suggesting selection. Roughly linear declines in TCR beta diversity per million T cells occurred with age. PBMCs that were unsorted prevented a conclusive naive versus antigen-experienced comparison.

V lost 1 base and J lost 4, with 11 bases in between. The CDR3 sequence is 13 residues long. CDR1 and CDR2 from the germline V gene are SQVTM and ANQGSEA. To note about this clonotype: Antigen: not known.

For the second PCR, which ran for 7 to 11 cycles, a sample-barcoded 5' primer and a J-beta primer mix were used. TCRdb fed the 5' RACE reads into MiXCR, producing one record per CDR3 protein. The table shows about 1.8 million distinct CDR3 sequences, with around half occurring only once. The rearrangement uses TRBV29-1 and TRBJ2-7; D may be TRBD2 (5 bases). The source is a woman aged 40 to 55 in good health. Material for sequencing was blood. CDR3 DNA sequence: TGCAGCGTTGAAGGTTACGGGGAGTACGAGCAGTACTTC. This encodes CSVEGYGEYEQYF.